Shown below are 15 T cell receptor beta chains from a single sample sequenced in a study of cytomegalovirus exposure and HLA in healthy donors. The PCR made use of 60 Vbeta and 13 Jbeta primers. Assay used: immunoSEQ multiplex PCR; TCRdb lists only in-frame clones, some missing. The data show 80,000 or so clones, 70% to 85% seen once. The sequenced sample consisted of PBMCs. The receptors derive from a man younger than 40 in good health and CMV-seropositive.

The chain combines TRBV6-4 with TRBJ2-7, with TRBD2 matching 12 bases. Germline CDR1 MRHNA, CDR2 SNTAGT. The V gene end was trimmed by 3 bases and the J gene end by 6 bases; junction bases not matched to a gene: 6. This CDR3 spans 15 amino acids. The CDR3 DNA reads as TGTGCCAGCAGTGAACGACTAGCGGGAGTATCCGAGCAGTACTTC. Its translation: CASSERLAGVSEQYF.

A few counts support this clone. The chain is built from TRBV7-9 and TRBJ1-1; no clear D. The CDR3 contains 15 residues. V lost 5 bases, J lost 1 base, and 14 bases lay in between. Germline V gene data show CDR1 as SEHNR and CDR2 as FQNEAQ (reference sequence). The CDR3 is CASSVVLGENTEAFF. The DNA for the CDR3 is TGTGCCAGCAGCGTAGTTCTCGGGGAGAACACTGAAGCTTTCTTT.

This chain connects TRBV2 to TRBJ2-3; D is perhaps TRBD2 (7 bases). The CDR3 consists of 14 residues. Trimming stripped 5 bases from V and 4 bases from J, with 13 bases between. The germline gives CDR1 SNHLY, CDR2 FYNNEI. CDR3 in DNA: TGTGCCAGCAGTTCGTGGGGGGGCCCAGATACGCAGTATTTT. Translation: CASSSWGGPDTQYF.

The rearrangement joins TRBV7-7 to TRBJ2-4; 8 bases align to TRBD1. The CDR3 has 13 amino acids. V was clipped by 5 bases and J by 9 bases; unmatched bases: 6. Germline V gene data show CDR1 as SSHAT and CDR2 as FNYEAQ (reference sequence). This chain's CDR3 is CASSIGTGSIQYF. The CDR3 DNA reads TGTGCCAGCAGCATAGGGACAGGAAGCATTCAGTACTTC.

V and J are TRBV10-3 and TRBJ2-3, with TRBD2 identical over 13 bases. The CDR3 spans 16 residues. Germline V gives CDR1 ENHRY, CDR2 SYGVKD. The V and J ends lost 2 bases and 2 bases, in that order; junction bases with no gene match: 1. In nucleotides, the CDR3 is TGTGCCATCAGTGAGGGACTAGCGGGGGCCACAGATACGCAGTATTTT. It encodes CAISEGLAGATDTQYF.

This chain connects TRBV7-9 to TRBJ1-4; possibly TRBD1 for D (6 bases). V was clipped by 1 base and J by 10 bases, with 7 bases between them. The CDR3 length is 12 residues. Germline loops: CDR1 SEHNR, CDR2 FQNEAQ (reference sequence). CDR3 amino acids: CASSLVGGKLFF. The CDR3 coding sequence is TGTGCCAGCAGCTTAGTAGGGGGAAAACTGTTTTTT. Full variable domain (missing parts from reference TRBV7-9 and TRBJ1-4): DTGVSQNPRHKITKRGQNVTFRCDPISEHNRLYWYRQTLGQGPEFLTYFQNEAQLEKSRLLSDRFSAERPKGSFSTLEIQRTEQGDSAMYLCASSLVGGKLFFGSGTQLSVL.

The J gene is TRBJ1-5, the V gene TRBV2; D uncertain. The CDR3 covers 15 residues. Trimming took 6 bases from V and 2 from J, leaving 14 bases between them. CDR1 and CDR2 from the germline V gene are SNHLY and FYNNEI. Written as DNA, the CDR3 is TGTGCCAGCAGCGCCGACCCGGCGGGCAATCAGCCCCAGCATTTT. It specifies CASSADPAGNQPQHF.

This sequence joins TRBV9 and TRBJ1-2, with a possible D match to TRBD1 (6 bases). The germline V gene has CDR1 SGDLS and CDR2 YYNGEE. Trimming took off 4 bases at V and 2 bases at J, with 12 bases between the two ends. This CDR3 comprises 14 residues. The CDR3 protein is CASSPRDRNYGYTF. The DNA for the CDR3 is TGTGCCAGCAGCCCCCGAGACAGGAACTATGGCTACACCTTC.

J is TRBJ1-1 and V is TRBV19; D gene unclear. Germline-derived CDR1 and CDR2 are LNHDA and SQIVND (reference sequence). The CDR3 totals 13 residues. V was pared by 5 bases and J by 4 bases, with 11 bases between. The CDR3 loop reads CASSVTASTEAFF. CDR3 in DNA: TGTGCCAGTAGTGTTACAGCAAGCACTGAAGCTTTCTTT. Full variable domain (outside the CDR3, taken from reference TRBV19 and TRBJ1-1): DGGITQSPKYLFRKEGQNVTLSCEQNLNHDAMYWYRQDPGQGLRLIYYSQIVNDFQKGDIAEGYSVSREKKESFPLTVTSAQKNPTAFYLCASSVTASTEAFFGQGTRLTVV.

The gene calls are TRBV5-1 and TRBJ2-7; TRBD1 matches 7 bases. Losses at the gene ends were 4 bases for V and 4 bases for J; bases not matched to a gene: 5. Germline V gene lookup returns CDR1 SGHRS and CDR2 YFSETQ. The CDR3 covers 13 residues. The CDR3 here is CASSIYRGYEQYF. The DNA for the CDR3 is TGCGCCAGCAGCATCTACAGGGGATACGAGCAGTACTTC.

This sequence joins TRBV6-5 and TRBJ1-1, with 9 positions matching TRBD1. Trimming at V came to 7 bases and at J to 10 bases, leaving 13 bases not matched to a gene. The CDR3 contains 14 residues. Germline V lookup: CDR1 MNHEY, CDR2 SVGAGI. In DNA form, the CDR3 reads TGTGCCAGCACCCCTGGCCGGGACAGGGTTGTAGCTTTCTTT. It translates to CASTPGRDRVVAFF.

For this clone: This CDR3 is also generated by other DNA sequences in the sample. The CDR3 DNA follows: TGTGCCAGCAGTTTGCAGGGCCCGGGAAACACCATATATTTT. It yields the protein CASSLQGPGNTIYF. V usage is TRBV27 and J usage is TRBJ1-3, with TRBD1 as a possible D gene (5 bases). The V gene's germline CDR1 is MNHEY and CDR2 SMNVEV (reference sequence). With 3 bases removed from V and 4 bases from J, the gap between germline ends came to 10 bases. The CDR3 has 14 amino acids.

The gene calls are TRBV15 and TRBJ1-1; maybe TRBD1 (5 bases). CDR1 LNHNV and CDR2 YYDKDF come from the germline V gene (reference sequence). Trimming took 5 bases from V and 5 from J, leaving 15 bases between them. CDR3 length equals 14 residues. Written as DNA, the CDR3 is TGTGCCACCAGCTTCACGGCGGGGGGGACTGAAGCTTTCTTT. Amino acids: CATSFTAGGTEAFF.

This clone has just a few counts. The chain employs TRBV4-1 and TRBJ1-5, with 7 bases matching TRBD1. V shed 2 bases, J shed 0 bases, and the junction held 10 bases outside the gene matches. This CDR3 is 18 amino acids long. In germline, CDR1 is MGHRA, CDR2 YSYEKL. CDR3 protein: CASSQSGQVDISNQPQHF. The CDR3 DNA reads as TGCGCCAGCAGCCAATCTGGACAGGTGGATATTAGCAATCAGCCCCAGCATTTT.

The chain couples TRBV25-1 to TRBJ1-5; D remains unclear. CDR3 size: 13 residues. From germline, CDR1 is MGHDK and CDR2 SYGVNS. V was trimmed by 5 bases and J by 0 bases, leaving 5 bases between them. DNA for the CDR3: TGTGCCAGCAGTTCCCATAGCAATCAGCCCCAGCATTTT. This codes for CASSSHSNQPQHF. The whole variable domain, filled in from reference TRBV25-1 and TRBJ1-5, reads EADIYQTPRYLVIGTGKKITLECSQTMGHDKMYWYQQDPGMELHLIHYSYGVNSTEKGDLSSESTVSRIRTEHFPLTLESARPSHTSQYLCASSSHSNQPQHFGDGTRLSIL.